These T cell receptor beta chains were read from a single sample in a study of T cells in Graves' hyperthyroidism and ophthalmopathy. One entry per CDR3 protein, called by TCRdb with MiXCR from the multiplex PCR reads. The table records 500,000 to 600,000 distinct CDR3 sequences, 35% to 55% of them present only once. The source material was peripheral blood or thyroid tissue (not recorded which). The receptors shown here come from an adult woman with Graves' disease, either hyperthyroidism or ophthalmopathy (not recorded which). CDR3s include the opening cysteine and the closing phenylalanine or tryptophan. The D gene is left open where the match is weak. Size values are once, few and many counts, or a class for expanded clones, and some rows have none.

v_call: TRBV6-1
j_call: TRBJ2-2
clone_size: once
d_call: NA
cdr3_nt: TGTGCCAGCAGTGGGAGCTCTGGGGAGCTGTTTTTT
cdr3_aa: CASSGSSGELFF

v_call: TRBV28
j_call: TRBJ2-2
clone_size: NA
d_call: TRBD2
cdr3_nt: TGTGCCAGCAGTCCCCTTCGAGGGAGGGGTACCGGGGAGCTGTTTTTT
cdr3_aa: CASSPLRGRGTGELFF

v_call: TRBV2
j_call: TRBJ1-5
clone_size: many
d_call: NA
cdr3_nt: TGTGCCAGCAGCTGGATTTCGAGCAATCAGCCCCAGCATTTT
cdr3_aa: CASSWISSNQPQHF

v_call: TRBV2
j_call: TRBJ1-2
clone_size: NA
d_call: NA
cdr3_nt: TGTGCCAGCGGAACTGAAAACTATGGCTACACCTTC
cdr3_aa: CASGTENYGYTF

v_call: TRBV7-6
j_call: TRBJ2-5
clone_size: NA
d_call: TRBD2
cdr3_nt: TGTGCCAGCAGCTTAGGGGCAGCGGGAGTAGGGACCCAGTACTTC
cdr3_aa: CASSLGAAGVGTQYF

v_call: TRBV5-1
j_call: TRBJ2-2
clone_size: NA
d_call: TRBD1
cdr3_nt: TGCGCCAGCAGCTTGGACAGGGGATCCGGGGAGCTGTTTTTT
cdr3_aa: CASSLDRGSGELFF

v_call: TRBV5-6
j_call: TRBJ2-7
clone_size: NA
d_call: NA
cdr3_nt: TGTGCCAGCAGCTTTTATACAGGGCAGTACTTC
cdr3_aa: CASSFYTGQYF

v_call: TRBV7-9
j_call: TRBJ2-7
clone_size: NA
d_call: TRBD2
cdr3_nt: TGTGCCAGCAGCTTTATCCGGACTAGCGGGAGGGCAGGGGAGCAGTACTTC
cdr3_aa: CASSFIRTSGRAGEQYF

v_call: TRBV4-1
j_call: TRBJ1-2
clone_size: many
d_call: NA
cdr3_nt: TGCGCCAGCAGCCAAGATCTGACCGGATATAACTATGGCTACACCTTC
cdr3_aa: CASSQDLTGYNYGYTF

v_call: TRBV12-3/TRBV12-4
j_call: TRBJ1-1
clone_size: many
d_call: NA
cdr3_nt: TGTGCCAGCAGTTTAGTAGGCGTCGTGGACACTGAAGCTTTCTTT
cdr3_aa: CASSLVGVVDTEAFF

v_call: TRBV7-2
j_call: TRBJ1-5
clone_size: many
d_call: NA
cdr3_nt: TGTGCCAGCAGCTTAGGGCGGGGCGGGCCCCAGCATTTT
cdr3_aa: CASSLGRGGPQHF

v_call: TRBV2
j_call: TRBJ2-7
clone_size: many
d_call: NA
cdr3_nt: TGTGCCAGCAGTGAATTAGGTTGGGGGCACTACGAGCAGTACTTC
cdr3_aa: CASSELGWGHYEQYF

v_call: TRBV7-3
j_call: TRBJ2-2
clone_size: NA
d_call: TRBD1
cdr3_nt: TGTGCCAGCAGCACCGAACAGGGGCCCACGAACACCGGGGAGCTGTTTTTT
cdr3_aa: CASSTEQGPTNTGELFF

v_call: TRBV20-1
j_call: TRBJ1-5
clone_size: NA
d_call: NA
cdr3_nt: TGCAGTGCTGGTCATGCAGGGCGCAGGAAGACCCAGCATTTT
cdr3_aa: CSAGHAGRRKTQHF

v_call: TRBV7-2
j_call: TRBJ1-4
clone_size: NA
d_call: NA
cdr3_nt: TGTGCCAGCAGCTTAGCAGGGAGAAGTGACGAAAAACTGTTTTTT
cdr3_aa: CASSLAGRSDEKLFF

v_call: TRBV15
j_call: TRBJ2-6
clone_size: many
d_call: NA
cdr3_nt: TGTGCCACCGATAACGGGACCTCTGGGGCCAACGTCCTGACTTTC
cdr3_aa: CATDNGTSGANVLTF